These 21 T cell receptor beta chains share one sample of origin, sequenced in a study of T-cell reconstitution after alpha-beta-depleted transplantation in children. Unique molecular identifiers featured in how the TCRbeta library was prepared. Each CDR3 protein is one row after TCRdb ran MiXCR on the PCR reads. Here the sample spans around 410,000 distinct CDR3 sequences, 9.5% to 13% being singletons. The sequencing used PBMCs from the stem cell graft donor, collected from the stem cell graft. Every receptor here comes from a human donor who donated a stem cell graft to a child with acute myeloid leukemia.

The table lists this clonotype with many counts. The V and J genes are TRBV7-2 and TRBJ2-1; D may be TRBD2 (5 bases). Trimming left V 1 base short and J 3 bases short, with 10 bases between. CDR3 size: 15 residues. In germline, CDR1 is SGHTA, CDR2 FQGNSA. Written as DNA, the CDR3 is TGTGCCAGCAGCTTAGGTCTAGCCCGCTACAATGAGCAGTTCTTC. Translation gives CASSLGLARYNEQFF.

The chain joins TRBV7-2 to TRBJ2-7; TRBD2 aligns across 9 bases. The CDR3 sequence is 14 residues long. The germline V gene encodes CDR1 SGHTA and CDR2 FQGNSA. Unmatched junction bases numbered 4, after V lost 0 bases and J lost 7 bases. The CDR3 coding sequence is TGTGCCAGCAGCTTAGCCGCTGCGGGAGGGGAGCAGTACTTC. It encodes CASSLAAAGGEQYF.

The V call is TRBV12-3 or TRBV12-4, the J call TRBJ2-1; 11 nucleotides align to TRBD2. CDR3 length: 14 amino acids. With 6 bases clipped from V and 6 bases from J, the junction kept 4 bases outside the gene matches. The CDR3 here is CASSWTSGPNEQFF. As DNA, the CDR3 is TGTGCCAGCAGCTGGACTAGCGGGCCCAATGAGCAGTTCTTC.

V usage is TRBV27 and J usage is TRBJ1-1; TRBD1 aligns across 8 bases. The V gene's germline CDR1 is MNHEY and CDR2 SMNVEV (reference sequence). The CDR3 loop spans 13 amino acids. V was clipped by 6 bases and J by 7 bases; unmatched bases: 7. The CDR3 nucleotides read TGTGCCAGCAGCCGGACAGGGACCCTTGAAGCTTTCTTT. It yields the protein CASSRTGTLEAFF.

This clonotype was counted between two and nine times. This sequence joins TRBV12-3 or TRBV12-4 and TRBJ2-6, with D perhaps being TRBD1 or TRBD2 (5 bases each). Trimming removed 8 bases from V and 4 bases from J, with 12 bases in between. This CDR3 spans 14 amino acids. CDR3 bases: TGTGCCAGCGGGTCTAGGGACGGGGCCAACGTCCTGACTTTC. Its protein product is CASGSRDGANVLTF.

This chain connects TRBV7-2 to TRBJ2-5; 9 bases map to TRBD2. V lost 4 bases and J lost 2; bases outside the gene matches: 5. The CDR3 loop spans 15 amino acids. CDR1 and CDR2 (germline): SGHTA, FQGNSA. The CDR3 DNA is TGTGCCAGCAGCTCTTTAGCGGGAGTGCAAGAGACCCAGTACTTC. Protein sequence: CASSSLAGVQETQYF.

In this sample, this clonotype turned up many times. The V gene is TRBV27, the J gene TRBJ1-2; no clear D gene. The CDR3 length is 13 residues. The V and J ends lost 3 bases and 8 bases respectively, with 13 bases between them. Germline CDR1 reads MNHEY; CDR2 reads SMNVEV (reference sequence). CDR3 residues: CASSLERGKGYTF. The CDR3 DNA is TGTGCCAGCAGTTTGGAGAGAGGGAAGGGCTACACCTTC.

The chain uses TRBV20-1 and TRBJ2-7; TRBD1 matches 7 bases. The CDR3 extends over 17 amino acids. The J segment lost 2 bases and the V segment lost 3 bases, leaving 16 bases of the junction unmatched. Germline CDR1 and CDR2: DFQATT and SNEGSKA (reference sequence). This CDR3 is CSASARFPLDRTYEQYF. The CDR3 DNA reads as TGCAGTGCTAGTGCTCGCTTCCCGTTGGACAGGACCTACGAGCAGTACTTC.

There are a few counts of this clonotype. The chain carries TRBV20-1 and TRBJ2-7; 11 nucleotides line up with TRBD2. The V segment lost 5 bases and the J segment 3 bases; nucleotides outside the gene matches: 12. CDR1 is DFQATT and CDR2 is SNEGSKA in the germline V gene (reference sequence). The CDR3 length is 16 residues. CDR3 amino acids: CSAAGLADKGVYEQYF. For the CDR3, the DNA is TGCAGTGCTGCGGGACTAGCGGACAAGGGGGTCTACGAGCAGTACTTC.

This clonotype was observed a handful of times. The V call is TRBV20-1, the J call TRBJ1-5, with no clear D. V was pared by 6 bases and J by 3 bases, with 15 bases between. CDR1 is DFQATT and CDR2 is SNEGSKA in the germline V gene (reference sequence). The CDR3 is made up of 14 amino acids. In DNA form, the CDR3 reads TGCAGTGCACTCACGAGGGTTAACAATCAGCCCCAGCATTTT. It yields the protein CSALTRVNNQPQHF.

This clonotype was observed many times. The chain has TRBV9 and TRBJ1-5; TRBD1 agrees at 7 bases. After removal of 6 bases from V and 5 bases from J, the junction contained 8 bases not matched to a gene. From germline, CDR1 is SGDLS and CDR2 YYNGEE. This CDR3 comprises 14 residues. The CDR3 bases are TGTGCCAGCACCAGGGGTGACAGGGATCAGCCCCAGCATTTT. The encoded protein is CASTRGDRDQPQHF.

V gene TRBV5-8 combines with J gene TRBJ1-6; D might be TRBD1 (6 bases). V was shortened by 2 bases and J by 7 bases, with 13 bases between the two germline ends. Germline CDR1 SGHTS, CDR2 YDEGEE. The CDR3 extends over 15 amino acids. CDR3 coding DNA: TGTGCCAGCAGCTTTAGGGGGGCGCGAAATTCACCCCTCCACTTT. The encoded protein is CASSFRGARNSPLHF.

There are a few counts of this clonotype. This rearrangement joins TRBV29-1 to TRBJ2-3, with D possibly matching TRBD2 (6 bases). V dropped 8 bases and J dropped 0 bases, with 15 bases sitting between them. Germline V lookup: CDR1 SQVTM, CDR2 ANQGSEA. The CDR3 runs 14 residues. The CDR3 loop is CSIGGKQSTDTQYF. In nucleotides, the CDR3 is TGCAGCATCGGAGGGAAACAGAGCACAGATACGCAGTATTTT.

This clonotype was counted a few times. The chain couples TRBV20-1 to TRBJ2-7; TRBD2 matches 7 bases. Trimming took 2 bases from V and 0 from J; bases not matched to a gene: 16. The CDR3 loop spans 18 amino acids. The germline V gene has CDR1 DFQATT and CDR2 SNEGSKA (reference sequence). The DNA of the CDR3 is TGCAGTGCTAGAAAGTCTAGTCGCGGGAGATTCAGCTCCTACGAGCAGTACTTC. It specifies CSARKSSRGRFSSYEQYF.

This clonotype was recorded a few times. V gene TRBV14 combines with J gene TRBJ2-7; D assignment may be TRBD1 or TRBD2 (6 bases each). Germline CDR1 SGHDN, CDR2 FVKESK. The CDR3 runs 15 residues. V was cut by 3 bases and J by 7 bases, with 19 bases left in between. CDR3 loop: CASSQEGRGLREQYF. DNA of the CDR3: TGTGCCAGCAGCCAGGAGGGCAGGGGTTTACGAGAGCAGTACTTC.

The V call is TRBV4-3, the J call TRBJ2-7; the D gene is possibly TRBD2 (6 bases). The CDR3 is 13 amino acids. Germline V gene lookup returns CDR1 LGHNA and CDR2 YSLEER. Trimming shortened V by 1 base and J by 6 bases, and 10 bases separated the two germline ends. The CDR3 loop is CASSQVYGGEQYF. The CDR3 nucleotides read TGCGCCAGCAGCCAAGTTTACGGGGGCGAGCAGTACTTC.

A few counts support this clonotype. The CDR3 bases are TGTGCCAGCAGCCTCGGGACACCGAATGGCTACACCTTC. Translated: CASSLGTPNGYTF. The gene calls are TRBV5-5 and TRBJ1-2; D may be TRBD1 (6 bases). CDR3 length: 13 residues. Trimming removed 4 bases from V and 6 bases from J, with 13 bases in between. CDR1 and CDR2 from the germline V gene are SGHKS and YYEKEE (reference sequence).

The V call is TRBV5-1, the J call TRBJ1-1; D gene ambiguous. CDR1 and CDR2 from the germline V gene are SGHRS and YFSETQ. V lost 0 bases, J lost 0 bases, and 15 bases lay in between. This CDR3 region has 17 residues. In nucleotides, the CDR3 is TGCGCCAGCAGCTTGGGCCCGGGAAAGACTTTGAACACTGAAGCTTTCTTT. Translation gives CASSLGPGKTLNTEAFF.

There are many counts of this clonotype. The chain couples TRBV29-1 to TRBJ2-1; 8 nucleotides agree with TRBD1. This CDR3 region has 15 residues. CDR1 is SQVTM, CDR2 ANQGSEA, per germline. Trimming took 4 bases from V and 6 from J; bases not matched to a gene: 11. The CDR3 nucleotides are TGCAGCGTTGTGCCCAGGGGGCTTGATGTCAATGAGCAGTTCTTC. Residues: CSVVPRGLDVNEQFF.

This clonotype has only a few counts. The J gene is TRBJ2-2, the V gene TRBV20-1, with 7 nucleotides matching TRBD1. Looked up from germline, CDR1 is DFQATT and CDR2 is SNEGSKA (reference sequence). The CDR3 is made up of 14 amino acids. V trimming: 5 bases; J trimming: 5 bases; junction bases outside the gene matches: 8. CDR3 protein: CSAPKGDRTGELFF. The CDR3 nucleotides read TGCAGTGCTCCAAAGGGGGACAGAACCGGGGAGCTGTTTTTT.

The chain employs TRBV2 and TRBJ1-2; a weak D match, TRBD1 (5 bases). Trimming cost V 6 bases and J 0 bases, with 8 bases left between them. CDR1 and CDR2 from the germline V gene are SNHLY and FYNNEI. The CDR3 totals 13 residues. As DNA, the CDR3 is TGTGCCAGCAGAGGGGACGCTAACTATGGCTACACCTTC. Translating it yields CASRGDANYGYTF.